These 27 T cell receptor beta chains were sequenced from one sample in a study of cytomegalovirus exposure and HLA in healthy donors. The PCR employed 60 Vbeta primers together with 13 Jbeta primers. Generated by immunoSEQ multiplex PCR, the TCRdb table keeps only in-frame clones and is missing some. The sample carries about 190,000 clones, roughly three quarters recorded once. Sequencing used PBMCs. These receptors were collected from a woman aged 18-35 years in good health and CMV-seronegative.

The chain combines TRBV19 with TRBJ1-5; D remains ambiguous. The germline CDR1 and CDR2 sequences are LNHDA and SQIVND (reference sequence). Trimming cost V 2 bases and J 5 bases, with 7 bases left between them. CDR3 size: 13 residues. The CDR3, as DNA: TGTGCCAGTAGTATATTTCGGGATCAGCCCCAGCATTTT. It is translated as CASSIFRDQPQHF.

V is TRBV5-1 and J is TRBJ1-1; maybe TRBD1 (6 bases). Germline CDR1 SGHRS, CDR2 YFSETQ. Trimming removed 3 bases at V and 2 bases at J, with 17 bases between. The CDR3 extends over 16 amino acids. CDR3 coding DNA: TGCGCCAGCAGCTGGACCTCACAGGGACCAAACACTGAAGCTTTCTTT. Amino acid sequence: CASSWTSQGPNTEAFF. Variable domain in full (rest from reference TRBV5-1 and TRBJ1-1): KAGVTQTPRYLIKTRGQQVTLSCSPISGHRSVSWYQQTPGQGLQFLFEYFSETQRNKGNFPGRFSGRQFSNSRSEMNVSTLELGDSALYLCASSWTSQGPNTEAFFGQGTRLTVV.

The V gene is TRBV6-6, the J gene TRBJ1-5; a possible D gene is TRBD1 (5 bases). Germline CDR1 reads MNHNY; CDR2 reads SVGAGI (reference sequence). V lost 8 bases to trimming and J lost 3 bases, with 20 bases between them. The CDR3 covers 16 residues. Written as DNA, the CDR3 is TGTGCCAGCGGAGGGGAGGGCAGGAACCCCAATCAGCCCCAGCATTTT. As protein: CASGGEGRNPNQPQHF.

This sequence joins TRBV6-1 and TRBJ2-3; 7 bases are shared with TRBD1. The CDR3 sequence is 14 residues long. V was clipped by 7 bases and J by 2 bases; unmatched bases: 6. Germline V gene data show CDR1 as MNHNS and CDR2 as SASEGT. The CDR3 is CASKPGQPTDTQYF. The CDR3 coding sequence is TGTGCCAGCAAACCGGGACAGCCCACAGATACGCAGTATTTT.

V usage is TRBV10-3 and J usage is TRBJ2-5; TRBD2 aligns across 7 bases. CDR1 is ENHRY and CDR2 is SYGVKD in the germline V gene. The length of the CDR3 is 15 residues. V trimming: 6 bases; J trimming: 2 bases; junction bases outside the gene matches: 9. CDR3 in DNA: TGTGCCATCAGGGGCCTGAGACTAGCTCAAGAGACCCAGTACTTC. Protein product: CAIRGLRLAQETQYF.

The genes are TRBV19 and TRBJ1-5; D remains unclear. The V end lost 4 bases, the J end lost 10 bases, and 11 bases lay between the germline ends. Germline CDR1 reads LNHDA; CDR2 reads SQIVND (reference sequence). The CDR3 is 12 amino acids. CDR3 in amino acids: CASSRQSLPQHF. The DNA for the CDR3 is TGTGCCAGTAGTAGACAATCTCTTCCCCAGCATTTT.

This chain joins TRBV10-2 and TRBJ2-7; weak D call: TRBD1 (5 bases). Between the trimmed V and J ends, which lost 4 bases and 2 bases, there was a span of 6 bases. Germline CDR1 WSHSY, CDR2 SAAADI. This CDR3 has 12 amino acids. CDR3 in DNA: TGCGCCAGCAGTGCGACAGCCTACGAGCAGTACTTC. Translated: CASSATAYEQYF.

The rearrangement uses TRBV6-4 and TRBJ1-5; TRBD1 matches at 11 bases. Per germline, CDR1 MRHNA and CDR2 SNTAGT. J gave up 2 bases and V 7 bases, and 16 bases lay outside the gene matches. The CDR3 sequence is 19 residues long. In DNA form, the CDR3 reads TGTGCCAGCATTCGGCCGATAGGACAGGGGGCGCGTGGCAATCAGCCCCAGCATTTT. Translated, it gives CASIRPIGQGARGNQPQHF.

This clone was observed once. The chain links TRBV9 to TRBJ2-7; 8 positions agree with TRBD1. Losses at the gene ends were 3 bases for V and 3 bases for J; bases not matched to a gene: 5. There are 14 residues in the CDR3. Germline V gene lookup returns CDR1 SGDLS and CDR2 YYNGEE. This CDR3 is CASSADRGGYEQYF. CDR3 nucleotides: TGTGCCAGCAGCGCAGACAGGGGTGGCTACGAGCAGTACTTC.

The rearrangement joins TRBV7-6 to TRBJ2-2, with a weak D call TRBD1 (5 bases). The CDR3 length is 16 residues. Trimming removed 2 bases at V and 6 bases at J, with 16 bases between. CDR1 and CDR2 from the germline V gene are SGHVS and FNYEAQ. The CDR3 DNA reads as TGTGCCAGCAGCTTATATCTTAGGACATTTGCCGGGGAGCTGTTTTTT. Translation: CASSLYLRTFAGELFF.

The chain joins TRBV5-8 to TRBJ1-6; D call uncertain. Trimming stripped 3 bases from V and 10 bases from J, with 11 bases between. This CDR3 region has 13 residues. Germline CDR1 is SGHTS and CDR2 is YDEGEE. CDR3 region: CASSSRGGSPLHF. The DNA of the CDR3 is TGTGCCAGCAGCTCCCGAGGCGGATCACCCCTCCACTTT.

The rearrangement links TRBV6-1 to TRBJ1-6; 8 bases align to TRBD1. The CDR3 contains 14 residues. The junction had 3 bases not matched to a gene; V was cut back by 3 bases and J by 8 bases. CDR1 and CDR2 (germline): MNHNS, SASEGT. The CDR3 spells CASSDGRGHSPLHF. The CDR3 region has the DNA TGTGCCAGCAGTGATGGCAGGGGGCATTCACCCCTCCACTTT.

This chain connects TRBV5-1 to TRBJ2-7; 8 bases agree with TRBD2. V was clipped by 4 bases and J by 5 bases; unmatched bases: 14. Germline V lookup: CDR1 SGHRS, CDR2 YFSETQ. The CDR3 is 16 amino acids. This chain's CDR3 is CASSPGLVITPHEQYF. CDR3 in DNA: TGCGCCAGCAGCCCGGGACTAGTAATTACCCCTCACGAGCAGTACTTC.

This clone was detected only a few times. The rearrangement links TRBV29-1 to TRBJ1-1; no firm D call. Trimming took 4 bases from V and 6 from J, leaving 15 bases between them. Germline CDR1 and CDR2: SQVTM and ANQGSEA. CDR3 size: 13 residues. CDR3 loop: CSVGPPTAAEAFF. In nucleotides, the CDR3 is TGCAGCGTTGGCCCACCAACTGCGGCTGAAGCTTTCTTT. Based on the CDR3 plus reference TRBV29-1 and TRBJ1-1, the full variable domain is SAVISQKPSRDICQRGTSLTIQCQVDSQVTMMFWYRQQPGQSLTLIATANQGSEATYESGFVIDKFPISRPNLTFSTLTVSNMSPEDSSIYLCSVGPPTAAEAFFGQGTRLTVV.

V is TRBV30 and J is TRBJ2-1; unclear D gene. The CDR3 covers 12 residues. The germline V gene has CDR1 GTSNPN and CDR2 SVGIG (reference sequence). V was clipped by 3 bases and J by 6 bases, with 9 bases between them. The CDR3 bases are TGTGCCTGGAGAGCCTACAGCAATGAGCAGTTCTTC. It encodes CAWRAYSNEQFF.

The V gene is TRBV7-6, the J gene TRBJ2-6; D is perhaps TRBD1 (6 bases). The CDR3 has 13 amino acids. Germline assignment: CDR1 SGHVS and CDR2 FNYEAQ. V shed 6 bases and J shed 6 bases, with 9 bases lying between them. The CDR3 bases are TGTGCCAGCAGTCCGGGACAGGCCAACGTCCTGACTTTC. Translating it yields CASSPGQANVLTF.

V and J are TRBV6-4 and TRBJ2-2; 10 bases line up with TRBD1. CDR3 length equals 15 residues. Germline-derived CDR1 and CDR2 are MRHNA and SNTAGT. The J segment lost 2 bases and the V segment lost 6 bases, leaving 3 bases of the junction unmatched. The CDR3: CASRGQGTNTGELFF. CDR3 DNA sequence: TGTGCCAGCAGGGGACAGGGGACCAACACCGGGGAGCTGTTTTTT.

CDR3 sequence: CASVDRAESPLHF. CDR3 in DNA: TGCGCCAGCGTGGACAGGGCTGAGTCACCCCTCCACTTT. V and J are TRBV10-2 and TRBJ1-6; 8 bases are shared with TRBD1. In germline, CDR1 is WSHSY, CDR2 SAAADI. CDR3 size: 13 residues. The junction had 7 bases not matched to a gene; V was cut back by 8 bases and J by 10 bases.

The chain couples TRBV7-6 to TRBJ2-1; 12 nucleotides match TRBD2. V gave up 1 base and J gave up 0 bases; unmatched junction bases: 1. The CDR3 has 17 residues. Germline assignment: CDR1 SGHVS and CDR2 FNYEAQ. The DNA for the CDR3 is TGTGCCAGCAGCTTAGGACTAGCGGGAGCCTCCTACAATGAGCAGTTCTTC. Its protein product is CASSLGLAGASYNEQFF.

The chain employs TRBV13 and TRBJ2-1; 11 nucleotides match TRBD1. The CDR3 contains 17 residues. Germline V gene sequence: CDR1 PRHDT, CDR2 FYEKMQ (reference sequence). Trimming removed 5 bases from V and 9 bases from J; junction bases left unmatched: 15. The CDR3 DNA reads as TGTGCCAGCAGCGATCGCATCCGGGACAGGGGGGATAGTGAGCAGTTCTTC. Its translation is CASSDRIRDRGDSEQFF.

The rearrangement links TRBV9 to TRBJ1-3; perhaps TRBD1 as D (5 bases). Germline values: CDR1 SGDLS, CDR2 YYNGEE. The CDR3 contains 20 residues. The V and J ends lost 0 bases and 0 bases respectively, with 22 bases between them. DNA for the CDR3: TGTGCCAGCAGCGTAGGGTCTGGTGCAGGCCCTGGGGCCTCTGGAAACACCATATATTTT. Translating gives CASSVGSGAGPGASGNTIYF.

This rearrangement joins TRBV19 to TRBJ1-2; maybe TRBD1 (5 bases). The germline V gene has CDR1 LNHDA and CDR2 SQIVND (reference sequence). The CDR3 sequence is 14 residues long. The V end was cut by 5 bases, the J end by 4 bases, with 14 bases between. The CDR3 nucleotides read TGTGCCAGTAGTCGGGGGGAAACAATCTATGGCTACACCTTC. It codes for CASSRGETIYGYTF.

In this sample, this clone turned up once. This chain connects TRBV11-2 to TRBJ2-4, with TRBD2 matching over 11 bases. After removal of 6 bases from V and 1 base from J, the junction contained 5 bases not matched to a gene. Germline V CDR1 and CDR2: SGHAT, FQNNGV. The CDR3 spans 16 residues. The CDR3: CASRSSGGQAKNIQYF. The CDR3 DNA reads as TGTGCCAGCAGGTCTAGCGGGGGGCAGGCCAAAAACATTCAGTACTTC. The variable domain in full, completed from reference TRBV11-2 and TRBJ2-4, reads EAGVAQSPRYKIIEKRQSVAFWCNPISGHATLYWYQQILGQGPKLLIQFQNNGVVDDSQLPKDRFSAERLKGVDSTLKIQPAKLEDSAVYLCASRSSGGQAKNIQYFGAGTRLSVL.

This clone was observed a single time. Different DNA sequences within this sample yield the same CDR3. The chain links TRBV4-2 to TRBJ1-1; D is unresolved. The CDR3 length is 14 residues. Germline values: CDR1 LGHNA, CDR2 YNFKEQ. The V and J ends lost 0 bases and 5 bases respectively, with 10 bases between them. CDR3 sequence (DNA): TGTGCCAGCAGCCAAGATCCGGGGAATACTGAAGCTTTCTTT. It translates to CASSQDPGNTEAFF.

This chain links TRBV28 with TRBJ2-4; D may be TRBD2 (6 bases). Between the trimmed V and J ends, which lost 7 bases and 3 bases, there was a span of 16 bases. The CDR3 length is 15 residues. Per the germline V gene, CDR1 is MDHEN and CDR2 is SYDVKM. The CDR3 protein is CASTTEGLGKNIQYF. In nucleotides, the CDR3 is TGTGCCAGCACCACGGAGGGGCTAGGCAAAAACATTCAGTACTTC.

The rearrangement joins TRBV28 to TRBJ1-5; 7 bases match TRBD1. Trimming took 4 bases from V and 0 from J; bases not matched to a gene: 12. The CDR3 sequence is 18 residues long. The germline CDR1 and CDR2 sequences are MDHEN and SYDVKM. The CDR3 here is CASSSPGQRPYSNQPQHF. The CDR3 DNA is TGTGCCAGCAGTTCGCCGGGACAGAGACCTTATAGCAATCAGCCCCAGCATTTT.

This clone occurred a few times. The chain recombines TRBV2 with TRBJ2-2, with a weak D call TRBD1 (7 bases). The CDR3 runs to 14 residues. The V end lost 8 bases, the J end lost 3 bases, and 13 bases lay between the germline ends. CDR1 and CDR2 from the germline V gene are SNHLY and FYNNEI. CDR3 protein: CASVEGAHTGELFF. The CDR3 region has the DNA TGTGCCAGCGTGGAGGGGGCGCACACCGGGGAGCTGTTTTTT.